This T cell receptor (beta chain) was captured in a study of regulatory T cells in long-lasting Graves disease. This clonotype has ten or more counts. Library construction for TCR beta used iRepertoire HTBI primers and Arm-PCR of CDR3 regions. MiXCR was run by TCRdb on the multiplex PCR reads, yielding one entry per CDR3 protein. The sample holds 600,000 to 650,000 distinct CDR3 sequences, roughly 15% seen once. The J segment lost 2 bases and the V segment lost 4 bases, leaving 11 bases of the junction unmatched. The germline V gene encodes CDR1 MDHEN and CDR2 SYDVKM. The CDR3 is 17 amino acids. The time point here: newly diagnosed GD, antithyroid drugs for less than 3 months. Following extraction of RNA from PBMCs, that RNA was used to make the TCR library. These records were also assigned to another study, of T cells in Graves' hyperthyroidism and ophthalmopathy.

The rearrangement uses TRBV28 and TRBJ2-3; the match to TRBD1 covers 8 bases. The receptor's source is a woman aged 25 to 39 with Graves disease. This specimen was peripheral blood mononuclear cells (PBMCs), taken at new diagnosis, from a patient treated with antithyroid drugs. The DNA of the CDR3 is TGTGCCAGCAGTTGGACTCCTCGGGACAGGTTCACAGATACGCAGTATTTT. The encoded protein is CASSWTPRDRFTDTQYF. Variable domain in full (rest from reference TRBV28 and TRBJ2-3): DVKVTQSSRYLVKRTGEKVFLECVQDMDHENMFWYRQDPGLGLRLIYFSYDVKMKEKGDIPEGYSVSREKKERFSLILESASTNQTSMYLCASSWTPRDRFTDTQYFGPGTRLTVL.